Below, 18 T cell receptor beta chains from the same sample are listed, as sequenced in a study of blood T cell repertoires in COVID-19. The method was immunoSEQ multiplex PCR; TCRdb's version includes in-frame clones alone and lacks a portion of them. The sample has 150,000 to 170,000 clones, 70% to 90% seen once. Sequencing used peripheral blood. The receptors come from a woman aged 55-75 years with COVID-19, enrolled during active disease.

This chain joins TRBV5-1 and TRBJ2-1; 10 bases match TRBD2. The germline CDR1 and CDR2 sequences are SGHRS and YFSETQ. The junction had 4 bases not matched to a gene; V was cut back by 3 bases and J by 7 bases. This CDR3 is 14 amino acids long. The CDR3 sequence: CASSWSGGANEQFF. The CDR3 DNA reads TGCGCCAGCAGCTGGAGCGGGGGGGCTAATGAGCAGTTCTTC.

V usage is TRBV10-3 and J usage is TRBJ2-2; TRBD1 matches at 12 bases. V was pared by 5 bases and J by 6 bases, with 4 bases of the junction left unmatched. The CDR3 loop spans 15 amino acids. CDR1 is ENHRY and CDR2 is SYGVKD in the germline V gene. The CDR3 region is CAISPGQGASGELFF. In DNA form, the CDR3 reads TGTGCCATCAGTCCGGGACAGGGGGCGTCCGGGGAGCTGTTTTTT.

This clone was observed a single time. J is TRBJ2-2 and V is TRBV4-1, with TRBD1 matching over 10 bases. Looked up from germline, CDR1 is MGHRA and CDR2 is YSYEKL. V shed 2 bases, J shed 8 bases, and the junction held 5 bases outside the gene matches. The length of the CDR3 is 15 residues. CDR3 sequence reads: CASSQPGQGEGELFF. The CDR3 DNA reads as TGCGCCAGCAGCCAACCTGGACAGGGGGAAGGGGAGCTGTTTTTT.

V and J are TRBV18 and TRBJ1-5; D possibly corresponds to TRBD1 (6 bases). Germline lookup yields CDR1 KGHSH and CDR2 LQKENI. Trimming left V 5 bases short and J 4 bases short, with 12 bases between. The CDR3 has 14 amino acids. The DNA for the CDR3 is TGTGCCAGCTCAGAACAGGGAAGGAATCAGCCCCAGCATTTT. Translating gives CASSEQGRNQPQHF.

CDR3 sequence: CATSDLRLASAEQFF. The CDR3 DNA reads TGTGCCACCAGTGATTTGAGACTAGCGAGCGCTGAGCAGTTCTTC. V usage is TRBV24-1 and J usage is TRBJ2-1; TRBD2 agrees at 8 bases. V lost 0 bases, J lost 9 bases, and 6 bases stayed unmatched. The CDR3 spans 15 residues. CDR1 and CDR2 from the germline V gene are KGHDR and SFDVKD.

V is TRBV9 and J is TRBJ1-2; 7 bases map to TRBD1. The V gene's germline CDR1 is SGDLS and CDR2 YYNGEE. With 3 bases clipped from V and 4 bases from J, the junction kept 12 bases outside the gene matches. The CDR3 extends over 16 amino acids. The CDR3 coding sequence is TGTGCCAGCAGCGCCGAGGGAAGACAGGGAGCCTATGGCTACACCTTC. It specifies CASSAEGRQGAYGYTF.

The chain couples TRBV5-1 to TRBJ2-2; TRBD1 matches 8 bases. The CDR3 runs 15 residues. The germline gives CDR1 SGHRS, CDR2 YFSETQ. Trimming cost V 4 bases and J 0 bases; bases outside gene matches: 2. The CDR3 nucleotides are TGCGCCAGCAGCCGGACAGGGTCGAACACCGGGGAGCTGTTTTTT. Its translation is CASSRTGSNTGELFF.

This chain uses TRBV5-1 with TRBJ2-1; no clear D gene. The germline V and J ends were trimmed by 4 bases and 9 bases, with 20 bases remaining between them. The CDR3 runs 15 residues. The germline V gene encodes CDR1 SGHRS and CDR2 YFSETQ. The CDR3 region is CASSQLRNGLGEQFF. The CDR3 nucleotides read TGCGCCAGCAGCCAACTCCGAAACGGGTTGGGTGAGCAGTTCTTC. The full variable domain, rest sourced from reference TRBV5-1 and TRBJ2-1, is KAGVTQTPRYLIKTRGQQVTLSCSPISGHRSVSWYQQTPGQGLQFLFEYFSETQRNKGNFPGRFSGRQFSNSRSEMNVSTLELGDSALYLCASSQLRNGLGEQFFGPGTRLTVL.

V usage is TRBV20-1 and J usage is TRBJ1-1, with TRBD1 identical over 7 bases. This CDR3 is built from 11 residues. Per germline, CDR1 DFQATT and CDR2 SNEGSKA (reference sequence). CDR3 amino acids: CTPGGRTEAFF. CDR3 DNA sequence: TGCACCCCAGGGGGTCGGACTGAAGCTTTCTTT.

The chain combines TRBV14 with TRBJ2-3, with D unresolved. CDR1 is SGHDN and CDR2 is FVKESK in the germline V gene. CDR3 length equals 14 residues. V lost 0 bases to trimming and J lost 1 base, with 5 bases between them. CDR3 DNA sequence: TGTGCCAGCAGCCAAGATGGAGGCACAGATACGCAGTATTTT. As protein: CASSQDGGTDTQYF.

The CDR3 reads CASRSGLIGPDPYQETQYF. Written as DNA, the CDR3 is TGTGCCAGCAGATCGGGACTCATTGGGCCTGACCCGTACCAAGAGACCCAGTACTTC. The chain joins TRBV27 to TRBJ2-5; possible D gene TRBD2, 6 bases. CDR1 and CDR2 (germline): MNHEY, SMNVEV (reference sequence). V lost 6 bases, J lost 0 bases, and 26 bases lay in between. The CDR3 sequence is 19 residues long.

V is TRBV4-2 and J is TRBJ2-5, with D possibly matching TRBD1 (5 bases). There are 16 residues in the CDR3. Trimming left V 0 bases short and J 4 bases short, with 15 bases between. Germline lookup yields CDR1 LGHNA and CDR2 YNFKEQ. CDR3 coding DNA: TGTGCCAGCAGCCAAGATGTCCCAGGGTCGGGAGAGACCCAGTACTTC. Protein product: CASSQDVPGSGETQYF.

The J gene is TRBJ1-6, the V gene TRBV2; 9 bases map to TRBD1. CDR1 is SNHLY, CDR2 FYNNEI, per germline. CDR3 length equals 15 residues. V shed 8 bases and J 7 bases; nucleotides not matched to a gene: 9. CDR3 coding DNA: TGTGCCAGCTTGAATAACGGACAGGGGAATTCACCCCTCCACTTT. It yields the protein CASLNNGQGNSPLHF. The complete variable domain, with remaining parts taken from reference TRBV2 and TRBJ1-6, reads EPEVTQTPSHQVTQMGQEVILRCVPISNHLYFYWYRQILGQKVEFLVSFYNNEISEKSEIFDDQFSVERPDGSNFTLKIRSTKLEDSAMYFCASLNNGQGNSPLHFGNGTRLTVT.

V gene TRBV7-8 combines with J gene TRBJ2-7; 7 bases align to TRBD2. The V gene end was trimmed by 0 bases and the J gene end by 6 bases; junction bases not matched to a gene: 11. Germline CDR1 is SGHVS and CDR2 is FQNEAQ. The CDR3 is made up of 16 amino acids. CDR3 bases: TGTGCCAGCAGCTTAGCAGTCGGGGGGAGTAGGCCCGAGCAGTACTTC. This gives the protein CASSLAVGGSRPEQYF.

The chain has TRBV19 and TRBJ1-2, with D tentatively TRBD1 (5 bases). Trimming removed 5 bases at V and 4 bases at J, with 17 bases between. The CDR3 is made up of 15 amino acids. CDR1 LNHDA and CDR2 SQIVND come from the germline V gene (reference sequence). The CDR3 nucleotides read TGTGCCAGTAGTTCCGGAGGAGGGGCGGGCTATGGCTACACCTTC. Its translation: CASSSGGGAGYGYTF.

The chain joins TRBV19 to TRBJ1-1; D is unresolved. V dropped 2 bases and J dropped 7 bases, with 14 bases sitting between them. Germline loops: CDR1 LNHDA, CDR2 SQIVND (reference sequence). This CDR3 has 14 residues. This chain's CDR3 is CASSISDRGFEAFF. CDR3 nucleotides: TGTGCCAGTAGTATATCGGATCGGGGATTTGAAGCTTTCTTT.

J is TRBJ2-5 and V is TRBV5-1; 10 bases are shared with TRBD2. Per germline, CDR1 SGHRS and CDR2 YFSETQ. The V and J ends lost 4 bases and 5 bases, in that order; junction bases with no gene match: 11. This CDR3 is 16 amino acids long. The CDR3 DNA reads TGCGCCAGCAGCGATAGCGGGAGGACTTCCGGCGAGACCCAGTACTTC. Its translation is CASSDSGRTSGETQYF.

This chain uses TRBV9 with TRBJ1-5; 7 bases are shared with TRBD1. The CDR3 contains 16 residues. Unmatched junction bases numbered 12, after V lost 4 bases and J lost 5 bases. Germline-derived CDR1 and CDR2 are SGDLS and YYNGEE. DNA of the CDR3: TGTGCCAGCAGCCCTGAGGGGGCAGCCTATGATCAGCCCCAGCATTTT. Translating gives CASSPEGAAYDQPQHF.